One and the same sample provided the 27 T cell receptor beta chains below, sequenced in a study of T cell responses to AZD1222 COVID-19 vaccine. Sequencing was performed with immunoSEQ multiplex PCR; in TCRdb, only in-frame clones are kept and a portion is missing. The sample records some 150,000 clones, around 84% being singletons. This specimen was peripheral blood, taken 28 days after the second AZD1222 dose. Receptor source: an adult who received the AZD1222 COVID-19 vaccine.

This sequence joins TRBV5-4 and TRBJ1-1, with 10 positions matching TRBD1. Germline values: CDR1 SGHNT, CDR2 YYREEE (reference sequence). This CDR3 is built from 17 residues. The junction had 14 bases not matched to a gene; V was cut back by 6 bases and J by 3 bases. The CDR3 protein is CASTDRGRGLGDTEAFF. In DNA, the CDR3 is TGTGCCAGCACCGACAGGGGGCGCGGTCTTGGGGACACTGAAGCTTTCTTT.

The chain combines TRBV5-1 with TRBJ2-1, with TRBD2 matching over 7 bases. CDR3 size: 15 residues. J gave up 7 bases and V 4 bases, and 11 bases lay outside the gene matches. Germline CDR1 and CDR2: SGHRS and YFSETQ. The CDR3 loop reads CASSPPFGGGNEQFF. For the CDR3, the DNA is TGCGCCAGCAGCCCTCCGTTTGGGGGGGGGAATGAGCAGTTCTTC.

Comments on this clone: Other DNA sequences from this sample encode an identical CDR3 as well. The chain is built from TRBV18 and TRBJ2-3, with no clear D. The ends were cut back, 2 bases at V and 4 bases at J, with 4 bases in the middle. CDR1 KGHSH and CDR2 LQKENI come from the germline V gene. The CDR3 is 12 residues long. CDR3 residues: CASSPGPDTQYF. The CDR3 nucleotides are TGTGCCAGCTCACCAGGGCCAGATACGCAGTATTTT. The complete variable domain, with remaining parts taken from reference TRBV18 and TRBJ2-3, reads NAGVMQNPRHLVRRRGQEARLRCSPMKGHSHVYWYRQLPEEGLKFMVYLQKENIIDESGMPKERFSAEFPKEGPSILRIQQVVRGDSAAYFCASSPGPDTQYFGPGTRLTVL.

V and J are TRBV6-1 and TRBJ2-2; 8 bases agree with TRBD1. This CDR3 region has 20 residues. V lost 4 bases, J lost 4 bases, and 20 bases stayed unmatched. The germline V gene has CDR1 MNHNS and CDR2 SASEGT. The CDR3 loop reads CASSGSFRPDRERVTGELFF. DNA for the CDR3: TGTGCCAGCAGTGGAAGTTTTCGCCCGGACAGGGAAAGGGTCACCGGGGAGCTGTTTTTT.

The CDR3 here is CATPWAASNQPQHF. The CDR3 nucleotides read TGTGCCACCCCCTGGGCCGCGAGCAATCAGCCCCAGCATTTT. V usage is TRBV19 and J usage is TRBJ1-5; D is ambiguous. CDR3 size: 14 residues. The ends were cut back, 10 bases at V and 1 base at J, with 14 bases in the middle. Germline V lookup: CDR1 LNHDA, CDR2 SQIVND (reference sequence).

This clone has just one count. The chain links TRBV3-1 (or the pseudogene TRBV3-2) to TRBJ2-3; TRBD2 matches 8 bases. CDR1 is LGHDT, CDR2 YNNKEL, per germline (reference sequence). This CDR3 has 15 amino acids. V shed 3 bases, J shed 9 bases, and the junction held 11 bases outside the gene matches. CDR3 nucleotides: TGTGCCAGCAGCCAGCTGACAGCGGGGGCAAGAACGCAGTATTTT. This encodes CASSQLTAGARTQYF.

CDR3 in amino acids: CASSGHEGTEAFF. The CDR3 bases are TGTGCCAGCAGTGGACACGAGGGGACTGAAGCTTTCTTT. This chain joins TRBV2 and TRBJ1-1; a weak D match, TRBD1 (5 bases). From germline, CDR1 is SNHLY and CDR2 FYNNEI. V was cut by 4 bases and J by 5 bases, with 11 bases left in between. CDR3 length equals 13 residues.

V is TRBV5-1 and J is TRBJ2-7; D may be TRBD1 (6 bases). The CDR3 has 15 amino acids. Germline V lookup: CDR1 SGHRS, CDR2 YFSETQ. V was shortened by 4 bases and J by 0 bases, with 14 bases between the two germline ends. CDR3 sequence reads: CASSPDRTTSYEQYF. CDR3 nucleotides: TGCGCCAGCAGCCCTGACAGGACCACCTCCTACGAGCAGTACTTC.

The CDR3 DNA reads as TGTGCCTGGAATTCGGACTACCTCTACAATGAGCAGTTCTTC. It translates to CAWNSDYLYNEQFF. The chain links TRBV30 to TRBJ2-1; D is perhaps TRBD2 (6 bases). CDR1 is GTSNPN and CDR2 is SVGIG in the germline V gene (reference sequence). The CDR3 sequence is 14 residues long. V lost 4 bases, J lost 3 bases, and 13 bases lay in between. The full variable domain, completed using reference TRBV30 and TRBJ2-1, is SQTIHQWPATLVQPVGSPLSLECTVEGTSNPNLYWYRQAAGRGLQLLFYSVGIGQISSEVPQNLSASRPQDRQFILSSKKLLLSDSGFYLCAWNSDYLYNEQFFGPGTRLTVL.

The gene calls are TRBV20-1 and TRBJ2-3; D is uncertain. Germline V gene lookup returns CDR1 DFQATT and CDR2 SNEGSKA (reference sequence). The CDR3 consists of 11 residues. The germline V and J ends were trimmed by 4 bases and 4 bases, with 6 bases remaining between them. The CDR3 protein is CSAIPSDTQYF. The CDR3 DNA is TGCAGTGCTATACCCTCAGATACGCAGTATTTT.

V and J are TRBV6-1 and TRBJ1-4; no clear D. Germline assignment: CDR1 MNHNS and CDR2 SASEGT. Trimming removed 2 bases from V and 11 bases from J, with 9 bases in between. The CDR3 loop spans 12 amino acids. The CDR3 region has the DNA TGTGCCAGCAGTGAATGGGGATACAAACTGTTTTTT. Protein sequence: CASSEWGYKLFF.

This clone has just one count. CDR3 sequence (DNA): TGTGCCAGCAGCGAGGGGGTCTCTGGAAACACCATATATTTT. Amino acid sequence: CASSEGVSGNTIYF. The gene calls are TRBV9 and TRBJ1-3; a possible D gene is TRBD1 (6 bases). The CDR3 runs 14 residues. V lost 3 bases to trimming and J lost 0 bases, with 7 bases between them. CDR1 and CDR2 (germline): SGDLS, YYNGEE.

This clone was recorded a few times. The CDR3 here is CATAPDRVTRGGNQPQHF. The CDR3 bases are TGTGCCACAGCCCCGGACAGGGTCACCCGAGGAGGGAATCAGCCCCAGCATTTT. The gene calls are TRBV15 and TRBJ1-5, with 8 bases fitting TRBD1. The CDR3 length is 18 residues. After removal of 9 bases from V and 4 bases from J, the junction contained 20 bases not matched to a gene. Looked up from germline, CDR1 is LNHNV and CDR2 is YYDKDF (reference sequence).

J is TRBJ2-7 and V is TRBV5-4, with D perhaps TRBD1 or TRBD2 (5 bases each). Trimming pared 4 bases from V and 0 bases from J, leaving 14 bases between. The CDR3 runs 15 residues. The V gene's germline CDR1 is SGHNT and CDR2 YYREEE (reference sequence). CDR3 nucleotides: TGTGCCAGCAGCACCGGGACGGTTAGCTCCTACGAGCAGTACTTC. Its protein is CASSTGTVSSYEQYF.

The chain couples TRBV10-3 to TRBJ2-1; a possible D gene is TRBD1 (6 bases). CDR1 and CDR2 (germline): ENHRY, SYGVKD. The V gene lost 2 bases and the J gene lost 7 bases, with 6 bases spanning the gap. The CDR3 covers 12 residues. DNA for the CDR3: TGTGCCATCAGTGAGCAGGGGAATGAGCAGTTCTTC. The encoded protein is CAISEQGNEQFF.

The chain joins TRBV7-8 to TRBJ2-1; perhaps TRBD1 as D (6 bases). V was shortened by 4 bases and J by 2 bases, with 18 bases between the two germline ends. There are 17 residues in the CDR3. Germline loops: CDR1 SGHVS, CDR2 FQNEAQ. CDR3 sequence reads: CASSSRAQGAAYNEQFF. In DNA, the CDR3 is TGTGCCAGCAGCTCCCGGGCACAGGGAGCCGCCTACAATGAGCAGTTCTTC. Combining the CDR3 with reference TRBV7-8 and TRBJ2-1 gives the whole variable domain GAGVSQSPRYKVAKRGQDVALRCDPISGHVSLFWYQQALGQGPEFLTYFQNEAQLDKSGLPSDRFFAERPEGSVSTLKIQRTQQEDSAVYLCASSSRAQGAAYNEQFFGPGTRLTVL.

This chain links TRBV3-1 (or the pseudogene TRBV3-2) with TRBJ2-5; D remains unclear. Germline V CDR1 and CDR2: LGHDT, YNNKEL (reference sequence). The CDR3 sequence is 15 residues long. Trimming took off 1 base at V and 2 bases at J, with 11 bases between the two ends. The DNA of the CDR3 is TGTGCCAGCAGCCAAGTAGACTTCGTACAAGAGACCCAGTACTTC. Translated, it gives CASSQVDFVQETQYF.

This clone was seen a single time. The CDR3 here is CAISDGDYEQYF. The CDR3 DNA follows: TGTGCCATCAGTGACGGAGACTACGAGCAGTACTTC. This chain links TRBV10-3 with TRBJ2-7; D is ambiguous. V was cut by 3 bases and J by 3 bases, with 6 bases left in between. The CDR3 is 12 residues long. Germline V gene sequence: CDR1 ENHRY, CDR2 SYGVKD.

The gene calls are TRBV5-1 and TRBJ2-5; D is uncertain. Germline V gene sequence: CDR1 SGHRS, CDR2 YFSETQ. Trimming left V 1 base short and J 4 bases short, with 5 bases between. CDR3 length: 12 amino acids. CDR3 DNA sequence: TGCGCCAGCAGCTTGATCGGAGAGACCCAGTACTTC. Protein sequence: CASSLIGETQYF.

The chain recombines TRBV5-4 with TRBJ1-1, with 8 positions matching TRBD1. The CDR3 consists of 12 residues. CDR1 and CDR2 from the germline V gene are SGHNT and YYREEE (reference sequence). Losses at the gene ends were 2 bases for V and 6 bases for J; bases not matched to a gene: 0. The CDR3 spells CASSLQGAEAFF. Here the CDR3 DNA reads TGTGCCAGCAGCTTACAGGGGGCTGAAGCTTTCTTT.

The chain combines TRBV7-6 with TRBJ2-7; TRBD2 aligns across 13 bases. Looked up from germline, CDR1 is SGHVS and CDR2 is FNYEAQ. V lost 5 bases, J lost 7 bases, and 11 bases stayed unmatched. The CDR3 is made up of 16 amino acids. The CDR3 region has the DNA TGTGCCAGCAGCAACGCCGGGACTAGCGGGACGGAAGAGCAGTACTTC. Amino acid sequence: CASSNAGTSGTEEQYF.

The V gene is TRBV18, the J gene TRBJ1-1, with 7 bases matching TRBD1. The CDR3 is made up of 18 amino acids. The germline CDR1 and CDR2 sequences are KGHSH and LQKENI. The V segment lost 6 bases and the J segment 4 bases; nucleotides outside the gene matches: 20. CDR3 sequence reads: CASSLFGGTRQGSTEAFF. In DNA, the CDR3 is TGTGCCAGCTCTTTGTTCGGGGGTACCCGACAGGGCTCCACTGAAGCTTTCTTT. Complete variable domain (other parts from reference TRBV18 and TRBJ1-1): NAGVMQNPRHLVRRRGQEARLRCSPMKGHSHVYWYRQLPEEGLKFMVYLQKENIIDESGMPKERFSAEFPKEGPSILRIQQVVRGDSAAYFCASSLFGGTRQGSTEAFFGQGTRLTVV.

This clone was recorded only once. The genes are TRBV28 and TRBJ1-5, with TRBD1 matching 7 bases. The length of the CDR3 is 17 residues. Germline trimming cut 3 bases from V and 1 base from J; bases unmatched to any gene: 9. Germline CDR1 is MDHEN and CDR2 is SYDVKM. The CDR3 region is CASSFRRGLLSNQPQHF. In DNA, the CDR3 is TGTGCCAGCAGTTTTCGAAGGGGGCTTTTGAGCAATCAGCCCCAGCATTTT.

This clone was picked up a small number of times. The V call is TRBV27, the J call TRBJ2-2; 8 bases agree with TRBD2. Germline V gene sequence: CDR1 MNHEY, CDR2 SMNVEV (reference sequence). V was pared by 3 bases and J by 2 bases, with 5 bases of the junction left unmatched. This CDR3 region has 16 residues. CDR3 in amino acids: CASSLTSAINTGELFF. The DNA of the CDR3 is TGTGCCAGCAGTTTGACTAGCGCTATAAACACCGGGGAGCTGTTTTTT.

The rearrangement links TRBV4-1 to TRBJ2-7; 7 positions match TRBD2. Germline V lookup: CDR1 MGHRA, CDR2 YSYEKL. Trimming cost V 1 base and J 2 bases; bases outside gene matches: 5. This CDR3 is built from 15 residues. The CDR3 reads CASSQGDYPTYEQYF. The CDR3 nucleotides are TGCGCCAGCAGCCAAGGGGACTACCCAACCTACGAGCAGTACTTC.

This clone was detected only once. The chain combines TRBV2 with TRBJ1-1, with 11 bases lining up with TRBD1. Germline V gives CDR1 SNHLY, CDR2 FYNNEI. The CDR3 totals 13 residues. The DNA of the CDR3 is TGTGCGCGAGGACAGGGGGCGGACACTGAAGCTTTCTTT. Protein: CARGQGADTEAFF.

The rearrangement links TRBV29-1 to TRBJ2-7; D unresolved. Germline V gene lookup returns CDR1 SQVTM and CDR2 ANQGSEA. CDR3 length: 14 residues. V gave up 5 bases and J gave up 1 base, with 15 bases separating them. The CDR3 region has the DNA TGCAGCGTTTTCGACCCCTTTCGATCCTACGAGCAGTACTTC. It encodes CSVFDPFRSYEQYF.